The clone carrying this T cell receptor (beta chain) was detected only a few times. The sample comes from a study of PD-L1 blockade in urothelial cancer. Overall study context: Median T cell yield from blood was roughly 140,000.

V lost 0 bases to trimming and J lost 7 bases; unmatched junction nucleotides: 7. The CDR3 is 17 amino acids. Per the germline V gene, CDR1 is SNHLY and CDR2 is FYNNEI. PCRs were each spiked with synthetic TCR analog templates. The data were produced by immunoSEQ multiplex PCR, yet TCRdb's version contains in-frame clones alone and is incomplete. The sample holds around 40,000 clones, 75% to 90% seen once. Patients' urothelial carcinoma was locally advanced or metastatic. This chain links TRBV2 with TRBJ1-6; 9 nucleotides match TRBD1. This TCR derives from a man between 60 and 75 years old with urothelial cancer. The sample consisted of PBMCs, taken around atezolizumab (anti-PD-L1) treatment. The CDR3 DNA sequence: TGTGCCAGCAGTGAAGCGATCTCCGGACAGGGGAATTCACCCCTCCACTTT. It codes for CASSEAISGQGNSPLHF.